This T cell receptor (beta chain) was identified in a study of blood T cell repertoires in COVID-19. Study information: Researchers got acute and convalescent COVID-19 samples from the United States, Italy and Spain.

Recruitment covered roughly 22 US areas and drew participants whose ages spanned roughly 18 to 100 years. Categorization into cohorts depended on clinical history that participants reported. Germline V gene data show CDR1 as SGHVS and CDR2 as FQNEAQ. V was clipped by 3 bases and J by 0 bases, with 14 bases between them. There are 17 residues in the CDR3. As originally analysed: Reference gene primer amplification gave nucleated cell count estimates. Generated by immunoSEQ multiplex PCR, the TCRdb table keeps only in-frame clones and is missing some. The V and J calls and clone size are taken from that table; D and trimming were inferred from the DNA. The profile shows around 250,000 clones, around 88% of them singletons.

This TCR was sampled from a woman between 40 and 55 years old with acute COVID-19. The material sequenced was PBMCs or T cells enriched from blood (not recorded which). The genes are TRBV7-8 and TRBJ1-4; D might be TRBD1 (6 bases). As DNA, the CDR3 is TGTGCCAGCAGCTTTGGGGGCTACAGAGCAACTAATGAAAAACTGTTTTTT. Amino acids: CASSFGGYRATNEKLFF.